Listed below are T cell receptor beta chains from one sample, sequenced in a study of STAT5B mutations in CD4+ large granular lymphocyte leukemia. Data came from immunoSEQ multiplex PCR; TCRdb stores just in-frame clones and leaves some out. The repertoire holds about 23,000 clones, with around 76% as singletons. The sample was CD4+ T cells from blood buffy coats. The receptors come from a human donor in good health. Each CDR3 is given with its conserved first and last residue. Each record gives: J gene, V gene, D gene, clone size, CDR3 protein, CDR3 DNA. The D gene is left open where the match is weak. Where a row states a size, it is once, few, many or the class of an expanded clone; other rows omit it.

TRBJ1-1,TRBV28,.,.,CASSRYTEAFF,TGTGCCAGCAGCAGGTATACTGAAGCTTTCTTT
TRBJ2-5,TRBV7-6,TRBD2,.,CASSLGLAGKETQYF,TGTGCCAGCAGCTTAGGACTAGCGGGGAAAGAGACCCAGTACTTC
TRBJ2-1,TRBV18,.,.,CASSPLGSYNEQFF,TGTGCCAGCTCACCGTTGGGCTCCTACAATGAGCAGTTCTTC
TRBJ2-5,TRBV9,TRBD2,.,CASSVGFGGGIQETQYF,TGTGCCAGCAGCGTAGGTTTTGGGGGGGGAATCCAAGAGACCCAGTACTTC
TRBJ2-1,TRBV7-9,.,.,CASSPHRTDYNEQFF,TGTGCCAGCAGCCCCCACCGGACAGACTACAATGAGCAGTTCTTC
TRBJ1-1,TRBV6-5,TRBD1,once,CASSSGQGLAEAFF,TGTGCCAGCAGTTCCGGACAGGGTCTCGCTGAAGCTTTCTTT
TRBJ2-2,TRBV5-1,TRBD2,few,CASSWGLDTGELFF,TGCGCCAGCAGCTGGGGACTAGACACCGGGGAGCTGTTTTTT
TRBJ2-2,TRBV5-5,.,.,CASSLGATTNTGELFF,TGTGCCAGCAGCTTAGGGGCTACGACGAACACCGGGGAGCTGTTTTTT
TRBJ2-3,TRBV9,.,.,CASSVDALMDTQYF,TGTGCCAGCAGCGTAGATGCGCTGATGGATACGCAGTATTTT
TRBJ2-1,TRBV6-5,.,.,CASKAAVYNEQFF,TGTGCCAGCAAGGCAGCGGTATACAATGAGCAGTTCTTC
TRBJ2-3,TRBV5-8,.,.,CASSIGGTGDTQYF,TGTGCCAGCAGCATCGGAGGGACGGGAGATACGCAGTATTTT
TRBJ1-5,TRBV23-1,.,.,CASSQSPGNQPQHF,TGCGCCAGCAGTCAATCTCCAGGCAATCAGCCCCAGCATTTT
TRBJ2-3,TRBV10-3,TRBD2,.,CAISGSGKSTDTQYF,TGTGCCATCAGTGGTAGCGGGAAAAGCACAGATACGCAGTATTTT
TRBJ1-3,TRBV11-2,.,once,CASSLGVGSAGNTIYF,TGTGCCAGCAGCTTAGGGGTGGGTTCCGCTGGAAACACCATATATTTT
TRBJ1-2,TRBV19,.,.,CASSRELANYGYTF,TGTGCCAGTAGCCGGGAACTAGCTAACTATGGCTACACCTTC
TRBJ2-1,TRBV5-1,TRBD2,.,CASSSDPSGRGNEQFF,TGCGCCAGCAGCTCGGATCCTAGCGGGAGGGGAAATGAGCAGTTCTTC
TRBJ2-5,TRBV7-6,TRBD1,.,CASSPVGRGRETQYF,TGTGCCAGCAGCCCCGTTGGAAGGGGGCGGGAGACCCAGTACTTC
TRBJ1-2,TRBV12-5,.,.,CASGLGGYGYTF,TGTGCTAGTGGTTTGGGAGGGTATGGCTACACCTTC
TRBJ2-7,TRBV6-4,TRBD1,.,CASAKPGQVQNEQYF,TGTGCCAGCGCGAAACCGGGACAGGTCCAGAACGAGCAGTACTTC
TRBJ2-2,TRBV18,.,.,CASSPPPGPGELFF,TGTGCCAGCTCACCCCCGCCCGGGCCTGGGGAGCTGTTTTTT
TRBJ2-1,TRBV6-1,TRBD1,.,CASNPRQGAYNEQFF,TGTGCCAGCAATCCCAGACAGGGGGCCTACAATGAGCAGTTCTTC
TRBJ2-3,TRBV27,TRBD1,.,CASSFRGQGVSDTQYF,TGTGCCAGCAGTTTTAGGGGACAGGGGGTGTCAGATACGCAGTATTTT
TRBJ1-4,TRBV19,.,.,CASSNSLSSLDIEKLFF,TGTGCCAGTAGTAACAGTCTCTCATCCCTGGATATCGAAAAACTGTTTTTT
TRBJ2-1,TRBV5-1,.,.,CASSLRLVSNEQFF,TGCGCCAGCAGCCTAAGACTAGTAAGCAATGAGCAGTTCTTC
TRBJ2-5,TRBV25-1,TRBD1,.,CASSELGGGETQYF,TGTGCCAGCAGTGAATTAGGGGGCGGAGAGACCCAGTACTTC
TRBJ2-7,TRBV19,.,.,CASSIRRTPYEQYF,TGTGCCAGTAGTATACGACGGACCCCTTACGAGCAGTACTTC
TRBJ1-1,TRBV9,.,few,CASSPHQGTVNTEAFF,TGTGCCAGCAGCCCCCACCAGGGAACAGTGAACACTGAAGCTTTCTTT
TRBJ2-2,TRBV28,.,.,CASKEPTGELFF,TGTGCCAGCAAAGAGCCCACCGGGGAGCTGTTTTTT
TRBJ2-3,TRBV28,.,once,CASSFLGNTDTQYF,TGTGCCAGCAGTTTTTTAGGAAACACAGATACGCAGTATTTT
TRBJ1-5,TRBV10-2,.,.,CASSDSDSNQPQHF,TGCGCCAGCAGTGATAGTGACAGCAATCAGCCCCAGCATTTT
TRBJ2-5,TRBV11-2,.,.,CASSRSGPKETQYF,TGTGCCAGCAGCCGATCCGGGCCGAAGGAGACCCAGTACTTC
TRBJ1-3,TRBV18,TRBD1,.,CASSQGTGVSGNTIYF,TGTGCCAGCTCACAAGGGACAGGGGTGTCTGGAAACACCATATATTTT
TRBJ1-2,TRBV30,TRBD1,.,CAWRGGQVYGYTF,TGTGCCTGGAGGGGGGGACAGGTCTATGGCTACACCTTC
TRBJ1-4,TRBV19,.,few,CASSTPGRPNEKLFF,TGTGCCAGTAGTACCCCGGGACGGCCTAATGAAAAACTGTTTTTT
TRBJ2-2,TRBV18,.,.,CASSPLQILTGELFF,TGTGCCAGCTCACCGCTGCAGATCCTCACCGGGGAGCTGTTTTTT
TRBJ1-3,TRBV4-1,TRBD1,.,CASSQGQGSGNTIYF,TGCGCCAGCAGCCAAGGACAGGGGTCAGGAAACACCATATATTTT
TRBJ1-1,TRBV15,TRBD1,.,CATSREDRVYTEAFF,TGTGCCACCAGCAGGGAAGACAGGGTCTACACTGAAGCTTTCTTT
TRBJ2-1,TRBV4-3,TRBD1,.,CASSQELRGLRNEQFF,TGCGCCAGCAGCCAAGAACTCAGGGGGCTTCGAAATGAGCAGTTCTTC
TRBJ2-2,TRBV2,.,.,CASRGPTLNTGELFF,TGTGCCAGCAGGGGGCCAACTCTTAACACCGGGGAGCTGTTTTTT
TRBJ2-5,TRBV6-1,TRBD1,.,CASNGQGYQETQYF,TGTGCCAGCAACGGACAGGGGTACCAAGAGACCCAGTACTTC
TRBJ2-7,TRBV7-6,.,.,CASSGGTGRYEQYF,TGTGCCAGCAGCGGAGGGACTGGACGTTACGAGCAGTACTTC
TRBJ1-3,TRBV18,.,few,CASSPSAPASGNTIYF,TGTGCCAGCTCACCAAGTGCACCAGCCTCTGGAAACACCATATATTTT
TRBJ2-7,TRBV7-2,TRBD2,.,CASSLVGLAGRSSYEQYF,TGTGCCAGCAGCTTAGTGGGACTAGCGGGCCGAAGCTCCTACGAGCAGTACTTC
TRBJ2-5,TRBV30,.,once,CAWSAGTETQYF,TGTGCCTGGAGCGCCGGTACGGAGACCCAGTACTTC
TRBJ2-7,TRBV2,TRBD1,.,CASSRTGPYEQYF,TGTGCCAGCAGTCGGACAGGTCCCTACGAGCAGTACTTC
TRBJ1-2,TRBV2,TRBD1,.,CASSRQGPSGYTF,TGTGCCAGCAGCCGACAGGGGCCCTCCGGCTACACCTTC
TRBJ2-1,TRBV27,.,.,CASSLTPSSYEQFF,TGTGCCAGCAGTTTAACGCCCTCTAGTTATGAGCAGTTCTTC
TRBJ2-7,TRBV5-8,.,few,CASSHKAQGSPYEQYF,TGTGCCAGCAGCCACAAAGCGCAGGGATCGCCCTACGAGCAGTACTTC
TRBJ1-4,TRBV5-1,.,few,CASSLNRVGNEKLFF,TGCGCCAGCAGCTTGAACAGGGTCGGTAATGAAAAACTGTTTTTT
TRBJ1-2,TRBV27,.,.,CASSLYPAYGYTF,TGTGCCAGCAGTTTATATCCCGCCTATGGCTACACCTTC
TRBJ2-1,TRBV7-3,TRBD2,.,CASSPGTSDYNEQFF,TGTGCCAGCAGCCCCGGGACTAGCGACTACAATGAGCAGTTCTTC